Following are 27 T cell receptor beta chains from one sample sequenced in a study of monozygotic twins with inflammatory bowel disease. Reprocessing the 5' RACE reads, TCRdb reports a single entry for every CDR3 protein and omits DNA. The sample table includes about 160,000 distinct CDR3 sequences. The specimen sequenced was blood. All receptors come from a human donor with ulcerative colitis or Crohn's disease, or a healthy co-twin of an affected twin (not recorded which).

This CDR3 is CASSKGLADPNEQYF. The chain joins TRBV5-4 to TRBJ2-7; the TCRdb D gene call, TRBD2, has no DNA to confirm it. From germline, CDR1 is SGHNT and CDR2 YYREEE (reference sequence). There are 15 residues in the CDR3.

The chain links TRBV5-1 to TRBJ1-2. From germline, CDR1 is SGHRS and CDR2 YFSETQ. The CDR3 totals 15 residues. CDR3 protein: CASSSEDGVPYGYTF.

The chain recombines TRBV5-6 with TRBJ1-6; TCRdb's D call, TRBD1, is unchecked because there is no DNA. The germline V gene encodes CDR1 SGHDT and CDR2 YYEEEE. CDR3 size: 17 residues. CDR3 region: CASSPDRASSYNSPLHF.

The chain is built from TRBV7-2 and TRBJ1-5; the TRBD1 assignment by TCRdb is unverifiable without DNA. The germline gives CDR1 SGHTA, CDR2 FQGNSA. This CDR3 region has 16 residues. This CDR3 is CASSLVGTGGVRPQHF. Full variable domain (outside the CDR3, taken from reference TRBV7-2 and TRBJ1-5): GAGVSQSPSNKVTEKGKDVELRCDPISGHTALYWYRQSLGQGLEFLIYFQGNSAPDKSGLPSDRFSAERTGGSVSTLTIQRTQQEDSAVYLCASSLVGTGGVRPQHFGDGTRLSIL.

The V and J genes are TRBV4-1 and TRBJ2-6; TCRdb designates TRBD1, a call that cannot be tested without DNA. Per germline, CDR1 MGHRA and CDR2 YSYEKL. CDR3 size: 15 residues. CDR3 sequence: CAHGTVVQRANVLTF.

The chain has TRBV7-2 and TRBJ2-3. Germline CDR1 reads SGHTA; CDR2 reads FQGNSA. CDR3 length equals 14 residues. Here the CDR3 reads CASSLDPTTDTQYF.

This chain connects TRBV7-3 to TRBJ2-1; no DNA is available, so the TRBD1 call from TCRdb remains unchecked. Germline lookup yields CDR1 SGHTA and CDR2 FQGTGA. The CDR3 has 15 residues. The CDR3 sequence is CASSHGTGDQDEQFF.

The V and J genes are TRBV19 and TRBJ2-1; there is no DNA to check the TCRdb D call of TRBD2. This CDR3 contains 13 residues. Germline CDR1 is LNHDA and CDR2 is SQIVND (reference sequence). CDR3 in amino acids: CASSTTFSPEQFF.

The V and J genes are TRBV11-2 and TRBJ2-1; TCRdb's D gene call, TRBD2, goes unchecked for lack of DNA. Germline loops: CDR1 SGHAT, CDR2 FQNNGV. This CDR3 has 18 amino acids. The CDR3: CASSSTSGGTRSYNEQFF.

The gene calls are TRBV20-1 and TRBJ2-1; with no DNA, the TCRdb D assignment of TRBD2 cannot be verified. The germline V gene encodes CDR1 DFQATT and CDR2 SNEGSKA (reference sequence). CDR3 size: 14 residues. This CDR3 is CSAIGTSGYNEQFF.

This sequence joins TRBV20-1 and TRBJ2-7; TCRdb picks TRBD2, but there is no DNA to check that call. The CDR3 is 14 amino acids. Per germline, CDR1 DFQATT and CDR2 SNEGSKA (reference sequence). CDR3 region: CSAYPPSGSIEQYF.

The CDR3 protein is CAISESRDRGSWYTEAFF. The V and J genes are TRBV10-3 and TRBJ1-1; TCRdb's assignment of TRBD1 cannot be checked, as there is no DNA. The CDR3 covers 18 residues. The V gene's germline CDR1 is ENHRY and CDR2 SYGVKD.

The chain couples TRBV5-1 to TRBJ2-7. The CDR3 consists of 15 residues. CDR1 is SGHRS and CDR2 is YFSETQ in the germline V gene. CDR3 region: CASSLELSRRYEQYF.

J is TRBJ1-3 and V is TRBV5-1. CDR1 and CDR2 from the germline V gene are SGHRS and YFSETQ. CDR3 length: 15 residues. CDR3 sequence: CASSFSGGSGNTIYF.

The chain carries TRBV15 and TRBJ1-1; the TCRdb D gene call, TRBD1, has no DNA to confirm it. CDR1 and CDR2 from the germline V gene are LNHNV and YYDKDF (reference sequence). The length of the CDR3 is 14 residues. The CDR3 loop reads CASNRGHVSSEAFF.

This chain uses TRBV4-2 with TRBJ2-5. Germline V gene lookup returns CDR1 LGHNA and CDR2 YNFKEQ. The CDR3 has 12 amino acids. The CDR3: CASRLDKETQYF.

V is TRBV5-4 and J is TRBJ2-2; TCRdb's D call, TRBD1, is unchecked because there is no DNA. CDR3 size: 16 residues. Germline-derived CDR1 and CDR2 are SGHNT and YYREEE (reference sequence). CDR3: CASSSKDRVGTGELFF.

The chain links TRBV2 to TRBJ2-7; TCRdb calls TRBD2, which cannot be checked without DNA. Germline CDR1 is SNHLY and CDR2 is FYNNEI. The CDR3 is 13 residues long. The CDR3 region is CASSGTSGRRQYF.

The CDR3 protein is CASSHRTEIDSYNEQFF. V gene TRBV3-1 combines with J gene TRBJ2-1; the D call from TCRdb, TRBD1, cannot be confirmed without DNA. Looked up from germline, CDR1 is LGHDT and CDR2 is YNNKEL (reference sequence). This CDR3 comprises 17 residues.

The chain couples TRBV5-1 to TRBJ2-7. Germline loops: CDR1 SGHRS, CDR2 YFSETQ. The CDR3 totals 11 residues. The CDR3 loop is CASSLDHEQYF.

The chain combines TRBV7-9 with TRBJ2-7; with no DNA, the TCRdb D assignment of TRBD1 cannot be verified. Per the germline V gene, CDR1 is SEHNR and CDR2 is FQNEAQ (reference sequence). The CDR3 covers 13 residues. This CDR3 is CASSLTGQRGQYF.

This sequence joins TRBV4-2 and TRBJ1-6; there is no DNA to check the TCRdb D call of TRBD1. The germline gives CDR1 LGHNA, CDR2 YNFKEQ. CDR3 length equals 16 residues. The CDR3 is CASSQETGYSDSPLHF.

This chain connects TRBV7-2 to TRBJ1-1. Per the germline V gene, CDR1 is SGHTA and CDR2 is FQGNSA. This CDR3 region has 13 residues. The CDR3 loop is CASSYKVNTEAFF.

The genes are TRBV20-1 and TRBJ2-5; TCRdb's D call of TRBD1 is untestable without DNA. Germline CDR1 is DFQATT and CDR2 is SNEGSKA (reference sequence). This CDR3 has 15 amino acids. CDR3 residues: CSAGITGRTQETQYF.

The rearrangement uses TRBV30 and TRBJ1-4. This CDR3 region has 13 residues. Germline CDR1 GTSNPN, CDR2 SVGIG (reference sequence). The chain's CDR3 is CAWSGGLLEKLFF. Filled out from reference TRBV30 and TRBJ1-4, the complete variable domain reads SQTIHQWPATLVQPVGSPLSLECTVEGTSNPNLYWYRQAAGRGLQLLFYSVGIGQISSEVPQNLSASRPQDRQFILSSKKLLLSDSGFYLCAWSGGLLEKLFFGSGTQLSVL.

This chain uses TRBV18 with TRBJ2-5; TCRdb names TRBD2, which stays unverified in the absence of DNA. The CDR3 contains 12 residues. Per the germline V gene, CDR1 is KGHSH and CDR2 is LQKENI. The CDR3 sequence is CASSRAEETQYF.

The V and J genes are TRBV7-8 and TRBJ1-6. CDR1 is SGHVS and CDR2 is FQNEAQ in the germline V gene. CDR3 length: 15 residues. This CDR3 reads CASSKDGGGNSPLHF.